This paragraph reports one T cell receptor (beta chain). Antigen unknown. These data come from a study of T cells in pancreatic ductal adenocarcinoma. Findings of the study overall: Tumor samples had fewer productive templates and approximately 8-fold fewer unique clonotypes than blood.

Surgery without prior neoadjuvant therapy was the treatment of the selected pancreatic ductal adenocarcinoma patients. Only in-frame clones appear in the TCRdb table, and some are missing; sequencing was by immunoSEQ multiplex PCR. The data contain around 31,000 clones, just over 90% of them singletons. This CDR3 region has 15 residues. Germline V lookup: CDR1 KGHSH, CDR2 LQKENI. V lost 0 bases to trimming and J lost 6 bases; unmatched junction nucleotides: 7. Sequenced material: PBMCs. This receptor was taken from a human donor with pancreatic ductal adenocarcinoma. V and J are TRBV18 and TRBJ2-7; TRBD1 aligns across 8 bases. The DNA for the CDR3 is TGTGCCAGCTCACCACCGAGCAGGACAGGGTTCGAGCAGTACTTC. It encodes CASSPPSRTGFEQYF.